This TCR beta chain appears in the sequencing data of a study of early T cells in non-severe SARS-CoV-2 infection (dated by TCRdb to about 2021). In terms of the full investigation: TCR sequencing used bulk RNA from unsorted whole blood, so alpha and beta chains could not be paired. Broader findings and caveats from the paper: Matching against VDJdb was skewed toward anti-spike CD8 responses, likely underestimated virus-specific expansions, and missed private and CD4 specificities.

Receptor libraries were prepared by 5' RACE. The sequencer was a NextSeq 500. Unique molecular identifiers were attached to individual cDNA molecules in the TCR library protocol so that sequencing error and PCR bias could be corrected. TCR alpha and beta chains were both sequenced, and the abundances of alpha and beta sequences in each sample were closely correlated with each other. Regarding the original processing steps: Decombinator V4 was used to annotate the V gene, J gene and CDR3 of the TCR sequences. Expanded TCRs were defined as changing significantly between any two time points under a Poisson model with p below 0.0001. TCR abundances were normalised to the total number of TCRs sequenced per sample and expressed as counts per million. VDJdb, accessed 1 November 2021, was searched for CMV, EBV and SARS-CoV-2 annotated TCRs, excluding TCRs annotated for multiple antigens. TCRdb reanalyzed the raw reads on its own, using fastp at Q25 for trimming and MiXCR for clone calling, and kept in-frame beta chains. Under each unique CDR3 protein, matching rows form one entry showing the most common genes and DNA. These V and J calls derive from TCRdb rather than the authors' analysis. The sample includes 40,000 to 50,000 distinct CDR3 sequences, with roughly 12% observed a single time. Around a fifth of the sample is in the top ten clones.

At least ten counts were recorded for this clonotype. Its antigen remains unidentified. Base qualities are not at hand, and no much larger clone is one base apart. A case-control design nested within a healthcare worker cohort in London, UK, was used, with weekly nasopharyngeal swab PCR tests and blood sampling performed. Healthcare workers were enrolled in the week of the UK lockdown, from 23 to 31 March 2020, and were followed every week for up to roughly 15 weeks. Material for sequencing was whole blood. This TCR derives from an adult who was a healthcare worker with PCR-confirmed SARS-CoV-2 infection or an uninfected control (not recorded which).

The encoded CDR3 is CASSLAGNPSGANVLTF. In nucleotide form, the sequence is TGCGCCAGCAGCTTGGCCGGCAACCCCTCTGGGGCCAACGTCCTGACTTTC. The chain uses TRBV5-1 and TRBJ2-6; there is no confident call for the D gene. From the cysteine up to the phenylalanine, the CDR3 has a length of 17 residues. Kept here is only the CDR3 DNA, which spans 51 bases and is read in frame from base 1. V sheds 0 bases and J sheds 0 bases, leaving 10 bases between their ends. The germline V gene yields SGHRS for CDR1 and YFSETQ for CDR2.